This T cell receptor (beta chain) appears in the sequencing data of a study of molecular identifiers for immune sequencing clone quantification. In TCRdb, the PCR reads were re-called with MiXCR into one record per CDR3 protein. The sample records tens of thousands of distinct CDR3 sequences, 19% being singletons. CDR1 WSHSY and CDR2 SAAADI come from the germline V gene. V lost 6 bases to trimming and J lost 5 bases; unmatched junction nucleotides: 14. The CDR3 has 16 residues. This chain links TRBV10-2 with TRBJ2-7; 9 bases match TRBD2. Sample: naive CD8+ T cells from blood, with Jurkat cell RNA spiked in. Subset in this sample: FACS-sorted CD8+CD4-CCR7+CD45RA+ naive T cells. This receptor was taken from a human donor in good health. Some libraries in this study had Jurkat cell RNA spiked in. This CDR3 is CASRPSGNLGGDEQYF. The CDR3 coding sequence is TGCGCCAGCAGACCTAGCGGGAACTTAGGCGGGGACGAGCAGTACTTC.